Below, 26 T cell receptor beta chains from the same sample are listed, as sequenced in a study of beta chain features in type 1 diabetes. Findings and limits, study-wide: Across all four CD4+ subsets, people with type 1 diabetes showed modestly shorter TCRB CDR3s.

Isolated RNA was reverse transcribed in full, so expressed TCRB transcripts were sequenced. TCRdb keeps only in-frame clones here, not all; method: immunoSEQ multiplex PCR. Of about 700,000 clones in the sample, about an eighth were seen once. For these TCRs, the target antigens are not known. The sequenced sample was naive CD4+ T cells from blood. The receptors were sampled from a man between 18 and 35 years old with type 1 diabetes.

The gene calls are TRBV7-2 and TRBJ1-3; D is uncertain. CDR1 and CDR2 (germline): SGHTA, FQGNSA. The CDR3 runs to 13 residues. The germline V and J ends were trimmed by 2 bases and 2 bases, with 4 bases remaining between them. The CDR3 region has the DNA TGTGCCAGCAGCTTAAAGGCTGGAAACACCATATATTTT. Translation: CASSLKAGNTIYF.

The V call is TRBV27, the J call TRBJ2-3, with a tentative D call TRBD2 (5 bases). Trimming left V 6 bases short and J 2 bases short, with 15 bases between. CDR1 MNHEY and CDR2 SMNVEV come from the germline V gene (reference sequence). The length of the CDR3 is 15 residues. This chain's CDR3 is CASSRPSGPTDTQYF. In DNA, the CDR3 is TGTGCCAGCAGCCGCCCCAGCGGACCCACAGATACGCAGTATTTT.

This clone was counted only a few times. The chain carries TRBV30 and TRBJ1-5; D not certain. The CDR3 is 14 residues long. The V end was cut by 1 base, the J end by 0 bases, with 7 bases between. Germline assignment: CDR1 GTSNPN and CDR2 SVGIG (reference sequence). The CDR3 DNA follows: TGTGCCTGGAGTGCCGGGTCTAGCAATCAGCCCCAGCATTTT. Translated: CAWSAGSSNQPQHF.

V and J are TRBV27 and TRBJ2-2; 7 bases are a match to TRBD1. CDR3 length: 15 amino acids. Germline-derived CDR1 and CDR2 are MNHEY and SMNVEV (reference sequence). After removal of 6 bases from V and 7 bases from J, the junction contained 11 bases not matched to a gene. In DNA form, the CDR3 reads TGTGCCAGCAGAGGGACAGACGCTTACCACGGGGAGCTGTTTTTT. This translates into CASRGTDAYHGELFF.

The gene calls are TRBV7-2 and TRBJ2-1; D ambiguous. Germline CDR1 reads SGHTA; CDR2 reads FQGNSA. V was clipped by 6 bases and J by 0 bases, with 9 bases between them. This CDR3 is 14 amino acids long. The CDR3, as DNA: TGTGCCAGCAGGATCGGCAGCTCCTACAATGAGCAGTTCTTC. Its translation: CASRIGSSYNEQFF.

This clone was seen more than once but under ten times. V usage is TRBV6-5 and J usage is TRBJ2-7; 9 bases are shared with TRBD1. The CDR3 totals 14 residues. The V gene's germline CDR1 is MNHEY and CDR2 SVGAGI. After removal of 5 bases from V and 6 bases from J, the junction contained 8 bases not matched to a gene. This chain's CDR3 is CASSTGGGPLEQYF. The CDR3 nucleotides are TGTGCCAGCAGTACAGGGGGCGGCCCACTCGAGCAGTACTTC.

A few counts support this clone. The rearrangement uses TRBV2 and TRBJ2-5; the match to TRBD1 covers 7 bases. Looked up from germline, CDR1 is SNHLY and CDR2 is FYNNEI. CDR3 length equals 14 residues. V was clipped by 1 base and J by 6 bases; unmatched bases: 5. CDR3 residues: CASSEGSGGQTQYF. The CDR3 coding sequence is TGTGCCAGCAGTGAAGGGTCAGGGGGACAGACCCAGTACTTC.

This clone appeared a few times. The V gene is TRBV4-2, the J gene TRBJ2-1; D possibly corresponds to TRBD1 (5 bases). CDR1 and CDR2 (germline): LGHNA, YNFKEQ. Deletions cut 5 bases from V and 2 bases from J, with 13 bases between. The CDR3 sequence is 15 residues long. As DNA, the CDR3 is TGTGCCAGCAGCACTGAAAGGGGAACCTACAATGAGCAGTTCTTC. It translates to CASSTERGTYNEQFF.

For this clone: One end of the junction varies from germline; a read error may be responsible. The chain couples TRBV6-5 to TRBJ2-1, with D uncertain. There are 13 residues in the CDR3. CDR1 is MNHEY, CDR2 SVGAGI, per germline. The DNA of the CDR3 is TGTGCCATCAGTGAGGTCAGTGGAGATGAGCAGTTCTTC. Its translation is CAISEVSGDEQFF.

This rearrangement joins TRBV11-2 to TRBJ2-3; TRBD1 aligns across 8 bases. Germline loops: CDR1 SGHAT, CDR2 FQNNGV. This CDR3 comprises 15 residues. V gave up 1 base and J gave up 2 bases; unmatched junction bases: 2. The CDR3, as DNA: TGTGCCAGCAGCTTAGGGGGACAGGTCACAGATACGCAGTATTTT. This sequence encodes CASSLGGQVTDTQYF.

The chain has TRBV30 and TRBJ1-4, with D uncertain. This CDR3 spans 15 amino acids. The V end was cut by 4 bases, the J end by 6 bases, with 18 bases between. Germline-derived CDR1 and CDR2 are GTSNPN and SVGIG (reference sequence). The CDR3 spells CAWNPGQSRDEKLFF. The CDR3 DNA sequence: TGTGCCTGGAATCCTGGGCAGTCGAGGGATGAAAAACTGTTTTTT.

This clone showed up just a few times. The chain joins TRBV5-1 to TRBJ2-4; weak D call: TRBD2 (5 bases). This CDR3 spans 16 amino acids. Trimming removed 0 bases from V and 1 base from J, with 11 bases in between. Germline CDR1 and CDR2: SGHRS and YFSETQ. The CDR3 loop reads CASSLGGMEAKNIQYF. In nucleotides, the CDR3 is TGCGCCAGCAGCTTGGGAGGGATGGAGGCCAAAAACATTCAGTACTTC.

This clone was recorded a few times. V and J are TRBV18 and TRBJ1-2; no clear D. The CDR3 spans 14 residues. Trimming took 3 bases from V and 3 from J, leaving 11 bases between them. The germline gives CDR1 KGHSH, CDR2 LQKENI. The CDR3 region is CASSPTESDYGYTF. The DNA for the CDR3 is TGTGCCAGCTCACCGACGGAATCCGACTATGGCTACACCTTC.

This rearrangement joins TRBV28 to TRBJ2-7; D not certain. V lost 3 bases, J lost 2 bases, and 8 bases lay in between. Germline values: CDR1 MDHEN, CDR2 SYDVKM. The CDR3 sequence is 13 residues long. Here the CDR3 reads CASSLGGTYEQYF. Written as DNA, the CDR3 is TGTGCCAGCAGTTTGGGCGGTACCTACGAGCAGTACTTC.

The chain joins TRBV5-1 to TRBJ2-1; D possibly corresponds to TRBD1 (5 bases). Germline CDR1 is SGHRS and CDR2 is YFSETQ. V was pared by 2 bases and J by 6 bases, with 12 bases between. This CDR3 has 14 amino acids. DNA for the CDR3: TGCGCCAGCAGCTTTGACGGGCAGGGCAATGAGCAGTTCTTC. This codes for CASSFDGQGNEQFF.

This clone was counted between two and nine times. It is unclear where the CDR3 begins or ends on the DNA, so no DNA is shown, and the CDR3 is as TCRdb lists it. The genes are TRBV29-1 and TRBJ1-2. The CDR3 contains 11 residues when both ends are counted. Per the germline V gene, CDR1 is SQVTM and CDR2 is ANQGSEA. The CDR3 loop reads CSVGTGSQDLF.

The rearrangement uses TRBV6-6 and TRBJ1-1; no clear D gene. V lost 6 bases, J lost 3 bases, and 14 bases lay in between. The CDR3 is 14 amino acids. The germline V gene encodes CDR1 MNHNY and CDR2 SVGAGI (reference sequence). The CDR3 DNA follows: TGTGCCAGCAGGTACATGACTCGGGACACTGAAGCTTTCTTT. Its translation: CASRYMTRDTEAFF.

The V gene is TRBV11-3, the J gene TRBJ2-1; D possibly corresponds to TRBD2 (5 bases). The V gene lost 6 bases and the J gene lost 4 bases, with 7 bases spanning the gap. Germline V CDR1 and CDR2: SGHNT, YENEEA. The CDR3 has 12 residues. CDR3: CASSGSYNEQFF. CDR3 DNA sequence: TGTGCCAGCAGTGGGAGTTACAATGAGCAGTTCTTC.

CDR3 nucleotide sequence: TGTGCCTGGAGTTTCCAGACAGGGTGGCCTGAAGCTTTCTTT. It specifies CAWSFQTGWPEAFF. The chain uses TRBV30 and TRBJ1-1; 7 bases fit TRBD1. The V gene end was trimmed by 2 bases and the J gene end by 6 bases; junction bases not matched to a gene: 9. The CDR3 has 14 amino acids. The V gene's germline CDR1 is GTSNPN and CDR2 SVGIG (reference sequence).

This clone was seen a few times. This rearrangement joins TRBV27 to TRBJ2-7; TRBD1 aligns across 7 bases. J was trimmed by 3 bases and V by 0 bases; bases with no gene match: 8. This CDR3 spans 16 amino acids. The germline CDR1 and CDR2 sequences are MNHEY and SMNVEV (reference sequence). The CDR3 spells CASSLSMTGSLYEQYF. The CDR3 region has the DNA TGTGCCAGCAGTTTATCGATGACAGGGTCCCTCTACGAGCAGTACTTC.

V and J are TRBV5-1 and TRBJ2-7; D is undetermined. Deletions cut 0 bases from V and 6 bases from J, with 7 bases between. Germline CDR1 is SGHRS and CDR2 is YFSETQ. CDR3 size: 12 residues. CDR3 nucleotides: TGCGCCAGCAGCTTGGGAAGTGGCGAGCAGTACTTC. Amino acids: CASSLGSGEQYF.

J is TRBJ2-3 and V is TRBV5-1, with 7 bases that match TRBD1. Germline trimming cut 1 base from V and 1 base from J; bases unmatched to any gene: 3. There are 15 residues in the CDR3. Germline V gives CDR1 SGHRS, CDR2 YFSETQ. CDR3 amino acids: CASSLTGTGTDTQYF. The CDR3, as DNA: TGCGCCAGCAGCTTGACCGGGACAGGCACAGATACGCAGTATTTT.

The rearrangement uses TRBV5-8 and TRBJ2-5; the D is unclear. In germline, CDR1 is SGHTS, CDR2 YDEGEE. The CDR3 is 13 amino acids. V dropped 0 bases and J dropped 3 bases, with 6 bases sitting between them. This CDR3 reads CASSLDKKETQYF. The CDR3 DNA reads TGTGCCAGCAGCTTGGACAAGAAAGAGACCCAGTACTTC.

On this clone itself: The sample contains more than one DNA sequence encoding this CDR3. The chain combines TRBV9 with TRBJ1-6, with D possibly matching TRBD1 (5 bases). V was pared by 0 bases and J by 11 bases, with 12 bases between. CDR1 and CDR2 from the germline V gene are SGDLS and YYNGEE. This CDR3 contains 14 residues. The DNA for the CDR3 is TGTGCCAGCAGCGTAGAGGGGCGAGGGGCACCCCTCCACTTT. Protein sequence: CASSVEGRGAPLHF.

This clone has just a few counts. J is TRBJ2-3 and V is TRBV13; TRBD1 matches 10 bases. Trimming at V came to 4 bases and at J to 8 bases, leaving 9 bases not matched to a gene. Germline V gives CDR1 PRHDT, CDR2 FYEKMQ (reference sequence). This CDR3 has 15 amino acids. CDR3 protein: CASSSRDRGVGTQYF. The CDR3 DNA reads as TGTGCCAGCAGCTCCCGGGACAGGGGAGTCGGTACGCAGTATTTT.

This clone was found a few times. This chain's CDR3 is CASSSAGNTGELFF. DNA for the CDR3: TGTGCCAGCAGCTCGGCTGGTAACACCGGGGAGCTGTTTTTT. The V gene is TRBV6-5, the J gene TRBJ2-2; D gene unclear. Germline loops: CDR1 MNHEY, CDR2 SVGAGI. With 6 bases removed from V and 2 bases from J, the gap between germline ends came to 10 bases. The CDR3 spans 14 residues.